This T cell receptor beta chain comes out of a study of yellow fever vaccine responses in identical twins. Study outcomes and limitations: Reportedly, twins showed a vaccine T cell response that looked partly convergent and partly personalized.

This clonotype was found a few times. The antigen remains undetermined. Using its own MiXCR run on the RT-PCR reads, TCRdb lists one record per CDR3 protein. The top ten hold roughly 4.3% of the sample, which has fewer than 2,500 distinct CDR3 sequences, around 7.3% seen once. Germline CDR1 and CDR2: MNHEY and SVGAGI. With 1 base clipped from V and 2 bases from J, the junction kept 5 bases outside the gene matches. This CDR3 has 15 amino acids. The starting material was T cells from blood (PBMCs), unsorted or a sorted subset (not recorded which), obtained about 2 years after vaccination. The genes are TRBV6-5 and TRBJ2-7, with 7 bases fitting TRBD2. This receptor was obtained from a woman aged 18 to 35 who received the yellow fever vaccine. The CDR3 loop is CASSYFGGRPYEQYF. The CDR3 nucleotides are TGTGCCAGCAGTTACTTTGGCGGGAGACCCTACGAGCAGTACTTC.